This record concerns one T cell receptor beta chain sequence. As yet, its antigen is unknown. TCRdb's copy holds only in-frame clones and misses some; the assay was immunoSEQ multiplex PCR. The sample holds more than 65,000 clones, about 90% seen once. The sample originates from a study of graft-versus-host responses after intestinal transplantation. The wider study: Each of the recipients got a multivisceral, liver-intestinal, or isolated intestinal transplant. Tacrolimus and steroids were given for about 3 years to all recipients after anti-thymocyte globulin induction.

This CDR3 is built from 12 residues. V lost 5 bases, J lost 6 bases, and 8 bases lay in between. Germline V gene sequence: CDR1 MNHEY, CDR2 SVGAGI. This clonotype originated in a human donor who was the organ donor for an intestinal transplant. Material: unstimulated CD8+ T cells sorted from spleen or lymph node cells, obtained before transplant. The chain has TRBV6-5 and TRBJ2-1; no clear D gene. CDR3 region: CASSRYGNEQFF. CDR3 coding DNA: TGTGCCAGCAGTCGCTATGGCAATGAGCAGTTCTTC.